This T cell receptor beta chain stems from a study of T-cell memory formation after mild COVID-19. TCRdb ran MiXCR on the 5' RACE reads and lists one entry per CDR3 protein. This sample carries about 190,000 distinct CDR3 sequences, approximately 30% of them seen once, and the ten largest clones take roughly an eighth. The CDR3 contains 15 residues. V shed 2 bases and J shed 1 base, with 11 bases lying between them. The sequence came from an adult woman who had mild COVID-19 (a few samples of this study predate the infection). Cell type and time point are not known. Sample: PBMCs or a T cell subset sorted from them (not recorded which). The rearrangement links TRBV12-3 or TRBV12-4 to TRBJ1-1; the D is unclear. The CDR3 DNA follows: TGTGCCAGCAGTTTAACAGTTTTGCGGAACACTGAAGCTTTCTTT. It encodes CASSLTVLRNTEAFF.